The clone carrying this TCR beta chain was detected once. Its target is not known. The PCR employed 60 Vbeta primers together with 13 Jbeta primers. How the authors handled the data: An analysis performed later counted 70 million to 90 million unique TCR beta chains (roughly 9.9 million of them shared). The assay was immunoSEQ multiplex PCR, and TCRdb's table has in-frame clones only and misses some. That table supplies the V and J calls and clone size; D and trimming were determined from the DNA. The table records 100,000 to 120,000 clones, approximately 86% of them present only once. The data derive from a study of cytomegalovirus exposure and HLA in healthy donors. General study findings and limits: Exclusion applied to some V segments, including TRBV6-2 and TRBV6-3, as they were indistinguishable.

The CDR3 has 14 amino acids. V was cut by 2 bases and J by 2 bases, with 11 bases left in between. Germline values: CDR1 SGHRS, CDR2 YFSETQ. Sequenced material: PBMCs. This rearrangement joins TRBV5-1 to TRBJ2-7, with D possibly matching TRBD1 (6 bases). The clonotype was recovered from a man aged 35 to 55 in good health and CMV-seronegative. CDR3 in DNA: TGCGCCAGCAGCTTAAACAGGGCCGCCTACGAGCAGTACTTC. Protein sequence: CASSLNRAAYEQYF.